This T cell receptor (beta chain) was found in a study of cytomegalovirus exposure and HLA in healthy donors. The CDR3 length is 15 residues. V was clipped by 2 bases and J by 5 bases, with 17 bases between them. Germline CDR1 SGHDT, CDR2 YYEEEE. The primer mix had 60 Vbeta and 13 Jbeta primers. Profiling relied on immunoSEQ multiplex PCR, and the TCRdb table lists in-frame clones only, not all of them. The sample consists of some 140,000 clones, around three quarters of them appearing once. J is TRBJ2-7 and V is TRBV5-6, with a weak D call TRBD1 (6 bases). The sequenced material came from PBMCs. The sequence was obtained from a man aged 40-49 years in good health and CMV-seronegative. CDR3 sequence reads: CASSFKDRPSHEQYF. As DNA, the CDR3 is TGTGCCAGCAGCTTTAAGGACAGACCATCCCACGAGCAGTACTTC.